This T cell receptor (beta chain) was identified in a study of long-term antiretroviral therapy in people with HIV. The overall study: It was about a decade before the 2015 immediate-ART recommendation that the earliest samples were taken.

To note about this clone: The antigen is undetermined.

An immunoSEQ assay, version v3.0, was performed at survey level. TCRdb keeps only in-frame clones here, not all; method: immunoSEQ multiplex PCR. The top ten hold 7% to 9.5% of the sample, which has 20,000 to 30,000 clones, approximately 81% seen once. At least two post-ART and at least one pre-ART PBMC sample were available for each donor. Trimming took off 6 bases at V and 6 bases at J, with 7 bases between the two ends. The CDR3 has 11 residues. From germline, CDR1 is MDHEN and CDR2 SYDVKM. Findings of the study overall: ART was followed by higher diversity that remained below transplant donor controls. Blood sampling spanned 2004 to 2017, possibly under older ART regimens.

This receptor was taken from a man in his forties with HIV. The genes are TRBV28 and TRBJ2-3; no definite D call. The starting material was unsorted PBMCs, obtained approximately 4.8 years after starting antiretroviral therapy. CDR3 sequence (DNA): TGTGCCAGCAGATTAGGGGATACGCAGTATTTT. Translated, it gives CASRLGDTQYF.